The rows below give T cell receptor beta chains drawn from one sample of a study of regulatory T cells in long-lasting Graves disease. Each CDR3 protein gets one entry after TCRdb re-called the multiplex PCR reads with MiXCR. This sample yields some 340,000 distinct CDR3 sequences, of which roughly 20% are seen a single time; about 29% belongs to the top ten. Sequencing was performed on peripheral blood mononuclear cells (PBMCs), taken when the disease was refractory, from a patient treated with antithyroid drugs. These receptors all stem from a woman aged 40 to 49 with Graves disease. CDR3s leave out the opening cysteine and the closing phenylalanine or tryptophan. Each record gives: V gene, D gene, J gene, CDR3 protein. A D gene is named only where the DNA matches it firmly.

TRBV19	NA	TRBJ2-2	ASQVLANTGELF
TRBV3-1	NA	TRBJ1-1	ASSQAWRTAMNTEAF
TRBV6-1	NA	TRBJ2-2	ASSSKAHGWAGELF
TRBV28	NA	TRBJ1-1	ASNPGLSNTEAF
TRBV19	NA	TRBJ2-6	ASSIGFHSPSSSGANVLT
TRBV7-9	TRBD2	TRBJ2-7	ASSVLPGLAGGIERRYEQY
TRBV6-1	NA	TRBJ2-7	ASSDPSNEQY
TRBV6-2/TRBV6-3	NA	TRBJ1-1	ASSYRDSRNTEAF
TRBV20-1	TRBD1	TRBJ2-7	SLLQGASYEQY
TRBV11-3	NA	TRBJ2-2	ASSLEGAGELF
TRBV28	TRBD1	TRBJ1-2	ASSDRGQGYT
TRBV29-1	NA	TRBJ2-1	SVDGGNYNEQF
TRBV5-1	NA	TRBJ2-5	ASSQPPQETQY
TRBV6-1	NA	TRBJ2-2	ASTTTPGELF
TRBV28	NA	TRBJ2-7	ASSTGRHEQY
TRBV3-1	NA	TRBJ1-5	ASSQDMRRGQPQH
TRBV12-3/TRBV12-4	NA	TRBJ2-5	ASSSIETQY
TRBV3-1	TRBD1	TRBJ2-5	ASSQYGGQGTGTQY
TRBV20-1	NA	TRBJ2-7	SARSGMTYEQY
TRBV20-1	NA	TRBJ2-3	SARAGADTQY
TRBV2	NA	TRBJ2-7	ASSEAAAGAVFFYEQY